This entry features one TCR beta chain sequence. Its antigen remains unknown. The data belong to a study of a mutant IDH1 vaccine in newly diagnosed glioma. The method was immunoSEQ multiplex PCR; TCRdb's version includes in-frame clones alone and lacks a portion of them. The sample has under 95,000 clones, 75% to 95% seen once. The time point is: week 5, during vaccination. Vaccine doses each comprised 300 ug of mutant IDH1 20-mer peptide, with topical imiquimod. V lost 0 bases to trimming and J lost 3 bases; unmatched junction nucleotides: 6. CDR3 length: 16 residues. Germline V gene lookup returns CDR1 SGHTA and CDR2 FQGTGA.

V gene TRBV7-3 combines with J gene TRBJ2-7, with 9 bases fitting TRBD1. The sequence came from a woman in her fifties or sixties with glioma. Sample: PBMCs, taken from a glioma patient whose treatment included an IDH1 peptide vaccine. The CDR3 coding sequence is TGTGCCAGCAGCTTAACGGGGGGACAGGGAAGCTACGAGCAGTACTTC. As protein: CASSLTGGQGSYEQYF.